The entry below describes one T cell receptor beta chain. Its specificity is unknown. Assay used: immunoSEQ multiplex PCR; TCRdb lists only in-frame clones, some missing. The sample holds approximately 2.3 million clones, over 85% seen once. The data were obtained in a study of shared clonotypes between healthy human individuals. Looking at the study overall: Per donor, three plates held CD4 naive cells, three held CD4 memory, two held CD8 naive and one held CD8 memory. General study points: Genetic and exposure-history diversity was limited by the few donors. Naive subsets tended to show greater estimated richness than memory subsets. How much donors shared clonotypes was expected to be affected by sequencing depth.

This CDR3 region has 18 residues. Germline CDR1 is LGHNA and CDR2 is YNFKEQ. V shed 0 bases and J 2 bases; nucleotides not matched to a gene: 7. This sequence originates from a young man in good health. Some clones in this sample may be carry-over from other donors' samples. The sequenced sample consisted of naive CD4+ T cells from PBMCs. Described subset: CD45RA+ positively selected. The chain is built from TRBV4-2 and TRBJ2-6, with 7 nucleotides matching TRBD1. The CDR3 nucleotides are TGTGCCAGCAGCCAAGAACCCAGGGGGATCACTGGGGCCAACGTCCTGACTTTC. Amino acid sequence: CASSQEPRGITGANVLTF.